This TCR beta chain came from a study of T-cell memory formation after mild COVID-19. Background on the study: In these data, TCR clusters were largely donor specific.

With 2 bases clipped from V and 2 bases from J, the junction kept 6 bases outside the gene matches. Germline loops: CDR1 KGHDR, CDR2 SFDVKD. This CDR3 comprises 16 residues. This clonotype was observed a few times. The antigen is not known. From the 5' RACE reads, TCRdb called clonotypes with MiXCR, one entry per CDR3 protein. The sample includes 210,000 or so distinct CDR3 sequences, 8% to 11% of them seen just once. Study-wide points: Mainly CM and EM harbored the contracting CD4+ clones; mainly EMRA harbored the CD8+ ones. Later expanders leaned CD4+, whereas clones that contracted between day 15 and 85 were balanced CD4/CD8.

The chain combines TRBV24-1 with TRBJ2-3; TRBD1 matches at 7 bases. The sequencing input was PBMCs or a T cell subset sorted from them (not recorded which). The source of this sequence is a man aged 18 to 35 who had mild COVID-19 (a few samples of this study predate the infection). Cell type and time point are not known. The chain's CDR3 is CATSDSPGQITDTQYF. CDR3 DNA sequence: TGTGCCACCAGTGATTCCCCGGGACAGATCACAGATACGCAGTATTTT.